This T cell receptor beta chain was captured by sequencing in a study of shared clonotypes between healthy human individuals. Overall study: The plates for each donor numbered three CD4 naive, three CD4 memory, two CD8 naive and one CD8 memory.

Assay used: immunoSEQ multiplex PCR; TCRdb lists only in-frame clones, some missing. The sample has about 990,000 clones, approximately 80% seen once; the top ten hold roughly 0.55%. CDR1 is SNHLY, CDR2 FYNNEI, per germline. V gave up 7 bases and J gave up 2 bases, with 18 bases separating them. CDR3 length equals 15 residues. Whole-study results and caveats: Despite large depth, sorted-subset datasets appeared incompletely sequenced. Larger richness was generally estimated for naive than memory subsets.

Worth noting for this clone: Its specificity is not known.

This receptor was taken from a man younger than 35 in good health. Some clones in this sample may be carry-over from other donors' samples. Sequencing used memory CD4+ T cells from PBMCs. The sample's subset: CD45RA-negative fraction. The chain recombines TRBV2 with TRBJ2-7; possible D gene TRBD2, 5 bases. The CDR3 region has the DNA TGTGCCAGCACTAGTAGTGGTTGGGAGCCCTACGAGCAGTACTTC. This gives the protein CASTSSGWEPYEQYF.